The 5 T cell receptor beta chains listed next were all sequenced from one sample in a study of technical replicates of blood from a handful of donors (dated by TCRdb to the late 2010s). Library generation was performed with the immunoSEQ multiplex PCR assay. The table was pulled from immuneACCESS by TCRdb, which kept in-frame rearrangements only. Such tables lose some clones; where checked, under half of the loss comes from unresolved V genes, and the rest has no known cause. This sample lists some 82,000 clones; 94% were detected once. The top ten clonotypes cover approximately 0.39% of the sample. Material: T cells isolated from PBMCs. The receptors stem from a human donor in good health.

The rearrangement joins TRBV10-3 to TRBJ2-3, with 7 nucleotides matching TRBD1. CDR1 and CDR2 (germline): ENHRY, SYGVKD. The CDR3 covers 14 residues. Trimming removed 4 bases from V and 5 bases from J; junction bases left unmatched: 6. The CDR3 reads CAISGQGTGDTQYF. As DNA, the CDR3 is TGTGCCATCAGTGGACAGGGAACCGGAGATACGCAGTATTTT.

This clone was seen once. This sequence joins TRBV10-1 and TRBJ2-1; maybe TRBD2 (7 bases). The length of the CDR3 is 17 residues. Germline loops: CDR1 WNHNN, CDR2 SYGVQD (reference sequence). The V and J ends lost 0 bases and 5 bases respectively, with 17 bases between them. The CDR3 nucleotides are TGCGCCAGCAGTGAGTCGCGATGGGGGCTAGCGGACAATGAGCAGTTCTTC. Protein product: CASSESRWGLADNEQFF.

The chain couples TRBV6-6 to TRBJ1-1; the D is unclear. Trimming shortened V by 5 bases and J by 5 bases, and 12 bases separated the two germline ends. From germline, CDR1 is MNHNY and CDR2 SVGAGI (reference sequence). This CDR3 comprises 13 residues. The CDR3 region is CASSRLGGTEAFF. CDR3 nucleotides: TGTGCCAGCAGTAGATTAGGAGGAACTGAAGCTTTCTTT.

The chain links TRBV15 to TRBJ1-5, with D possibly matching TRBD1 (6 bases). The V end was cut by 9 bases, the J end by 7 bases, with 13 bases between. Germline V CDR1 and CDR2: LNHNV, YYDKDF (reference sequence). The CDR3 runs to 12 residues. DNA of the CDR3: TGTGCCACGGGAGGGGGGAACCAGCCCCAGCATTTT. It translates to CATGGGNQPQHF. Based on the CDR3 plus reference TRBV15 and TRBJ1-5, the full variable domain is DAMVIQNPRYQVTQFGKPVTLSCSQTLNHNVMYWYQQKSSQAPKLLFHYYDKDFNNEADTPDNFQSRRPNTSFCFLDIRSPGLGDTAMYLCATGGGNQPQHFGDGTRLSIL.

The J gene is TRBJ2-3, the V gene TRBV5-4, with 10 bases fitting TRBD2. This CDR3 has 15 residues. Germline V gives CDR1 SGHNT, CDR2 YYREEE (reference sequence). The V and J ends lost 4 bases and 2 bases, in that order; junction bases with no gene match: 4. The CDR3 nucleotides are TGTGCCAGCAGCCTGACTAGCGGGCCCACAGATACGCAGTATTTT. Residues: CASSLTSGPTDTQYF.